The TCR beta chain under discussion was sequenced for a study of blood T cells in healthy people across ages. Whole-study results and caveats: CMV status of donors was not determined, possibly confounding expanded clonotype changes.

This clonotype was observed a few times. Its matching antigen is unknown. CDR1 and CDR2 (germline): SQVTM, ANQGSEA. The CDR3 extends over 12 amino acids. V lost 2 bases and J 9 bases, leaving 11 bases between the germline ends. The donors, aged about 6 to 95, were healthy Caucasians from Russia. Extracted total RNA amounted to at least 5.5 micrograms for each sample. Alongside a J-beta primer mix, a sample-barcoded 5' primer served in a second PCR lasting roughly 6 to 11 cycles. In TCRdb, the 5' RACE reads were re-called with MiXCR into one record per CDR3 protein. Here the sample spans 380,000 or so distinct CDR3 sequences, over 45% being singletons.

This sequence joins TRBV29-1 and TRBJ2-1; no firm D call. Sequencing used blood. The sequence came from a man in his 60s in good health. The CDR3 bases are TGCAGCGTTGAACAGGAACCGAGTGAGCAGTTCTTC. Protein sequence: CSVEQEPSEQFF.